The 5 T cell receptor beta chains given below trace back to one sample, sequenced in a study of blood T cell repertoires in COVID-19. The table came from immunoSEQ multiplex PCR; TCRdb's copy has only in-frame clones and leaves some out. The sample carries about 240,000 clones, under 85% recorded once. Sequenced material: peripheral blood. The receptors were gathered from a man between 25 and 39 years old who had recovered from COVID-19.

The CDR3 is CASRFRDRVGETQYF. Written as DNA, the CDR3 is TGTGCCAGCAGGTTTCGTGACAGGGTGGGAGAGACCCAGTACTTC. The chain uses TRBV6-5 and TRBJ2-5, with TRBD1 matching 7 bases. The trim removed 6 bases at V and 4 bases at J, leaving 11 bases unmatched. There are 15 residues in the CDR3. In germline, CDR1 is MNHEY, CDR2 SVGAGI.

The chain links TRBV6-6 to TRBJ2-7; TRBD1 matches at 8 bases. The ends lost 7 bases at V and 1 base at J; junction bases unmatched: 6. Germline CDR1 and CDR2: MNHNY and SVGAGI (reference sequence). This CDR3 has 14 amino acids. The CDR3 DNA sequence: TGTGCCAGCAATAGTCAGGGGGCTTCCTACGAGCAGTACTTC. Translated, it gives CASNSQGASYEQYF.

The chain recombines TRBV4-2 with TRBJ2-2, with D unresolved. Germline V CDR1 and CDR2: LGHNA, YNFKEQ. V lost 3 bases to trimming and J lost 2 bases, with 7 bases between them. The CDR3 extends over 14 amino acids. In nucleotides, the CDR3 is TGTGCCAGCAGCCAGTCACTTAACACCGGGGAGCTGTTTTTT. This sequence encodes CASSQSLNTGELFF.

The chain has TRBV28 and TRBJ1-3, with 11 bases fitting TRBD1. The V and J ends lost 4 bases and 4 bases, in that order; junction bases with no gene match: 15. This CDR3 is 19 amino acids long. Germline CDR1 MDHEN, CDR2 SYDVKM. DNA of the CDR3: TGTGCCAGCAGTTCTGGGACAGGGGGAAAACAGGGTACAGGAAACACCATATATTTT. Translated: CASSSGTGGKQGTGNTIYF.

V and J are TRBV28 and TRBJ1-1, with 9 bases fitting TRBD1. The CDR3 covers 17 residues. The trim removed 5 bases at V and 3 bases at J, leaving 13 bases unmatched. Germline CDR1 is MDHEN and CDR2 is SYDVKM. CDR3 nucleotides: TGTGCCAGCAGTATACTCTCACAGGGGGCTTATGACACTGAAGCTTTCTTT. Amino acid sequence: CASSILSQGAYDTEAFF.